The 32 T cell receptor beta chains reported below all come from one sample, sequenced in a study of blood T cell repertoires in COVID-19 (dated by TCRdb to the early 2020s). The method behind the library was the immunoSEQ multiplex PCR assay. What TCRdb holds here is the immuneACCESS table cut down to in-frame rearrangements. Part of the clones is not present; checked against another copy, under half of the missing clones reflect an unresolved V gene, and the others are unexplained. In all, the sample holds tens of thousands of clones, and approximately 86% of those were seen once. Of the sample, about 27% is held by the ten largest clones. Material: peripheral blood. Source of these receptors: a man in his forties or fifties with acute or convalescent COVID-19.

In nucleotides, the CDR3 is TGTGCCAGCAGTTACTCAGGGGCCGAAGTCTACGAGCAGTACTTC. This sequence encodes CASSYSGAEVYEQYF. This sequence joins TRBV6-6 and TRBJ2-7; TRBD1 is a possible D gene (5 bases). The CDR3 runs to 15 residues. Germline-derived CDR1 and CDR2 are MNHNY and SVGAGI (reference sequence). V was pared by 0 bases and J by 3 bases, with 12 bases between.

The chain joins TRBV10-3 to TRBJ1-2; TRBD1 matches at 8 bases. The CDR3 covers 15 residues. V was pared by 3 bases and J by 3 bases, with 6 bases of the junction left unmatched. Germline CDR1 is ENHRY and CDR2 is SYGVKD. The DNA for the CDR3 is TGTGCCATCAGTGACAGGACAGGGAACCACTATGGCTACACCTTC. As protein: CAISDRTGNHYGYTF.

CDR3 in amino acids: CASSQDRLAKNIQYF. Written as DNA, the CDR3 is TGTGCCAGCAGCCAAGACAGGCTAGCCAAAAACATTCAGTACTTC. The V call is TRBV3-1 (or the pseudogene TRBV3-2), the J call TRBJ2-4; D is ambiguous. Per germline, CDR1 LGHDT and CDR2 YNNKEL (reference sequence). Deletions cut 0 bases from V and 0 bases from J, with 6 bases between. The CDR3 sequence is 15 residues long.

The CDR3 DNA sequence: TGTGCCAGCAGTTACTCGATGGGGGCAAGGGGCACTGAAGCTTTCTTT. Translating gives CASSYSMGARGTEAFF. V usage is TRBV6-5 and J usage is TRBJ1-1, with D possibly TRBD1 on 6 matching bases. This CDR3 spans 16 amino acids. In germline, CDR1 is MNHEY, CDR2 SVGAGI. The ends were cut back, 0 bases at V and 4 bases at J, with 15 bases in the middle.

This clone was seen only a few times. The rearrangement uses TRBV6-6 and TRBJ2-1, with a possible D match to TRBD2 (5 bases). The germline CDR1 and CDR2 sequences are MNHNY and SVGAGI (reference sequence). The CDR3 is made up of 16 amino acids. V was cut by 0 bases and J by 3 bases, with 12 bases left in between. CDR3 DNA: TGTGCCAGCAGTTACTCGATTCCGGGAATCTACAATGAGCAGTTCTTC. It codes for CASSYSIPGIYNEQFF.

The chain employs TRBV12-3 or TRBV12-4 and TRBJ2-7; possible D gene TRBD1, 6 bases. V was trimmed by 8 bases and J by 5 bases, leaving 10 bases between them. The CDR3 sequence is 11 residues long. In nucleotides, the CDR3 is TGTGCCAGCTCAGGGGCCGACGAGCAGTACTTC. Translated, it gives CASSGADEQYF.

This clone was found once. The chain links TRBV7-9 to TRBJ2-6, with D tentatively TRBD1 (5 bases). V lost 3 bases and J lost 2, with 5 bases in between. Germline V gene sequence: CDR1 SEHNR, CDR2 FQNEAQ (reference sequence). This CDR3 has 14 amino acids. The chain's CDR3 is CASSFRAGANVLTF. DNA of the CDR3: TGTGCCAGCAGCTTCAGGGCTGGGGCCAACGTCCTGACTTTC.

The V and J genes are TRBV9 and TRBJ1-6; 7 bases align to TRBD1. The CDR3 has 15 amino acids. CDR1 and CDR2 from the germline V gene are SGDLS and YYNGEE. The trim removed 0 bases at V and 4 bases at J, leaving 1 base unmatched. CDR3 DNA: TGTGCCAGCAGCGTAGAACAGGGGTATAATTCACCCCTCCACTTT. This gives the protein CASSVEQGYNSPLHF.

This sequence joins TRBV6-5 and TRBJ2-1; 7 bases map to TRBD2. The length of the CDR3 is 15 residues. The junction had 10 bases not matched to a gene; V was cut back by 6 bases and J by 5 bases. Germline values: CDR1 MNHEY, CDR2 SVGAGI. In DNA form, the CDR3 reads TGTGCCAGCAGACTACTAGTGGGGGGGAACAATGAGCAGTTCTTC. Translated: CASRLLVGGNNEQFF.

The chain couples TRBV5-6 to TRBJ1-1, with D possibly TRBD1 on 5 matching bases. CDR1 SGHDT and CDR2 YYEEEE come from the germline V gene. With 0 bases removed from V and 3 bases from J, the gap between germline ends came to 12 bases. This CDR3 comprises 15 residues. The CDR3 coding sequence is TGTGCCAGCAGCTTGGTCGGCGGAGGGGACACTGAAGCTTTCTTT. Translating it yields CASSLVGGGDTEAFF.

The CDR3, as DNA: TGTGCCAGCAGCTCCCCCGGCGGGGTTGGCACAGATACGCAGTATTTT. Amino acid sequence: CASSSPGGVGTDTQYF. The rearrangement links TRBV13 to TRBJ2-3; the D gene is possibly TRBD2 (6 bases). The CDR3 is 16 amino acids. V shed 4 bases and J shed 1 base, with 15 bases lying between them. The germline V gene has CDR1 PRHDT and CDR2 FYEKMQ (reference sequence).

This chain joins TRBV6-5 and TRBJ1-5, with D maybe TRBD1 (6 bases). V was pared by 5 bases and J by 3 bases, with 8 bases between. The CDR3 has 13 residues. Looked up from germline, CDR1 is MNHEY and CDR2 is SVGAGI. CDR3 nucleotide sequence: TGTGCCAGCAGTACAGGGAACAATCAGCCCCAGCATTTT. Protein: CASSTGNNQPQHF.

The chain recombines TRBV5-5 with TRBJ2-3; 9 bases are a match to TRBD2. V was clipped by 6 bases and J by 5 bases; unmatched bases: 13. The CDR3 has 16 residues. Germline V lookup: CDR1 SGHKS, CDR2 YYEKEE (reference sequence). The CDR3 DNA reads TGTGCCAGCAACCCTTTAGCGGGGGCGGGGAGAGATACGCAGTATTTT. This translates into CASNPLAGAGRDTQYF. Drawing the rest from reference TRBV5-5 and TRBJ2-3, the complete variable domain is DAGVTQSPTHLIKTRGQQVTLRCSPISGHKSVSWYQQVLGQGPQFIFQYYEKEERGRGNFPDRFSARQFPNYSSELNVNALLLGDSALYLCASNPLAGAGRDTQYFGPGTRLTVL.

V gene TRBV5-1 combines with J gene TRBJ1-4; a possible D gene is TRBD1 (5 bases). V lost 4 bases to trimming and J lost 6 bases, with 19 bases between them. The CDR3 totals 16 residues. CDR1 and CDR2 (germline): SGHRS, YFSETQ. The CDR3 sequence: CASSREGLDRHEKLFF. The CDR3 DNA is TGCGCCAGCAGCCGGGAGGGGTTGGACCGCCATGAAAAACTGTTTTTT.

V and J are TRBV7-3 and TRBJ2-3; tentatively, D is TRBD1 (6 bases). Germline values: CDR1 SGHTA, CDR2 FQGTGA. The CDR3 has 12 residues. Trimming pared 5 bases from V and 6 bases from J, leaving 9 bases between. CDR3 protein: CASSQGFDTQYF. The CDR3 DNA follows: TGTGCCAGCAGCCAGGGGTTTGATACGCAGTATTTT.

The chain carries TRBV9 and TRBJ2-2; TRBD1 is a possible D gene (6 bases). Germline V gives CDR1 SGDLS, CDR2 YYNGEE. V gave up 4 bases and J gave up 1 base, with 14 bases separating them. The CDR3 has 16 amino acids. DNA for the CDR3: TGTGCCAGCAGCCTTGACCGGGACAAGAACACCGGGGAGCTGTTTTTT. The encoded protein is CASSLDRDKNTGELFF.

The rearrangement joins TRBV5-1 to TRBJ2-5, with TRBD1 identical over 9 bases. V trimming: 3 bases; J trimming: 1 base; junction bases outside the gene matches: 4. The CDR3 consists of 15 residues. CDR1 is SGHRS, CDR2 YFSETQ, per germline. The CDR3 protein is CASSSPGQGQETQYF. In nucleotides, the CDR3 is TGCGCCAGCAGCTCCCCGGGACAGGGCCAAGAGACCCAGTACTTC.

On this clone itself: This sample also contains other DNA sequences that code for the same CDR3. The chain employs TRBV20-1 and TRBJ1-1, with D tentatively TRBD1 (6 bases). The V end lost 6 bases, the J end lost 8 bases, and 13 bases lay between the germline ends. Germline CDR1 DFQATT, CDR2 SNEGSKA (reference sequence). CDR3 length equals 11 residues. CDR3 loop: CSARRQAEAFF. Written as DNA, the CDR3 is TGCAGTGCGCGACGACAGGCCGAAGCTTTCTTT.

The CDR3 coding sequence is TGTGCCACCAGTGAATCAGGTTCGTCCGGGGCCAACGTCCTGACTTTC. Protein: CATSESGSSGANVLTF. V is TRBV24-1 and J is TRBJ2-6; D is undetermined. Germline-derived CDR1 and CDR2 are KGHDR and SFDVKD. V was trimmed by 4 bases and J by 4 bases, leaving 13 bases between them. The CDR3 length is 16 residues.

The genes are TRBV19 and TRBJ1-1, with 10 bases fitting TRBD1. The V gene end was trimmed by 2 bases and the J gene end by 11 bases; junction bases not matched to a gene: 5. The CDR3 extends over 13 amino acids. CDR1 is LNHDA, CDR2 SQIVND, per germline (reference sequence). The CDR3 here is CASSIRDRGLAFF. In nucleotides, the CDR3 is TGTGCCAGTAGTATAAGGGACAGGGGTTTGGCTTTCTTT.

The sample holds many counts of this clone. This chain joins TRBV4-1 and TRBJ2-6; D gene unclear. Germline assignment: CDR1 MGHRA and CDR2 YSYEKL. The CDR3 covers 18 residues. Trimming left V 1 base short and J 2 bases short, with 15 bases between. The CDR3, as DNA: TGCGCCAGCAGCCAAGTAGACATGGGTCTTACTGGGGCCAACGTCCTGACTTTC. Translating it yields CASSQVDMGLTGANVLTF.

This clone was picked up one time. The rearrangement links TRBV27 to TRBJ2-3; D is ambiguous. Trimming removed 6 bases from V and 0 bases from J, with 10 bases in between. The length of the CDR3 is 14 residues. In germline, CDR1 is MNHEY, CDR2 SMNVEV (reference sequence). The chain's CDR3 is CASRRKISTDTQYF. CDR3 nucleotide sequence: TGTGCCAGCAGGCGCAAGATTAGCACAGATACGCAGTATTTT.

In its sample, this clone was seen once. The chain has TRBV10-3 and TRBJ1-5; TRBD1 might be the D (5 bases). The CDR3 extends over 14 amino acids. Trimming cost V 4 bases and J 0 bases, with 7 bases left between them. The germline V gene has CDR1 ENHRY and CDR2 SYGVKD. The CDR3 DNA reads as TGTGCCATCAGTGCGGGGGTTAGCAATCAGCCCCAGCATTTT. Encoded protein: CAISAGVSNQPQHF.

This clone was found once. The chain couples TRBV2 to TRBJ2-7; maybe TRBD1 (6 bases). V lost 0 bases, J lost 0 bases, and 12 bases lay in between. The length of the CDR3 is 16 residues. Germline-derived CDR1 and CDR2 are SNHLY and FYNNEI. The CDR3: CASSEALGDNSYEQYF. CDR3 DNA: TGTGCCAGCAGTGAAGCGCTGGGGGACAACTCCTACGAGCAGTACTTC.

CDR3 loop: CATRSSGVTDTQYF. CDR3 DNA sequence: TGTGCCACCAGATCTAGCGGGGTCACAGATACGCAGTATTTT. The chain joins TRBV24-1 to TRBJ2-3, with TRBD2 matching over 9 bases. The CDR3 loop spans 14 amino acids. V dropped 7 bases and J dropped 2; count of bases not matched to a gene: 3. Germline lookup yields CDR1 KGHDR and CDR2 SFDVKD.

V and J are TRBV30 and TRBJ1-1; D might be TRBD1 (5 bases). The germline V gene encodes CDR1 GTSNPN and CDR2 SVGIG (reference sequence). V was shortened by 5 bases and J by 3 bases, with 7 bases between the two germline ends. The CDR3 runs to 11 residues. CDR3 nucleotide sequence: TGTGCCTGGGACAGAGACACTGAAGCTTTCTTT. It encodes CAWDRDTEAFF.

The rearrangement uses TRBV6-5 and TRBJ1-2; maybe TRBD1 (5 bases). The CDR3 has 12 amino acids. The V end lost 7 bases, the J end lost 8 bases, and 14 bases lay between the germline ends. The germline gives CDR1 MNHEY, CDR2 SVGAGI. This CDR3 is CASTLTRGGYTF. The CDR3 DNA reads TGTGCCAGCACCCTAACCCGGGGGGGCTACACCTTC.

V and J are TRBV7-9 and TRBJ2-1, with a tentative D call TRBD1 (6 bases). The germline CDR1 and CDR2 sequences are SEHNR and FQNEAQ (reference sequence). CDR3 size: 16 residues. V shed 4 bases and J shed 5 bases, with 18 bases lying between them. Written as DNA, the CDR3 is TGTGCCAGCAGCTATAGGTCAGGGGCTTTAAACAATGAGCAGTTCTTC. Its protein product is CASSYRSGALNNEQFF.

The chain couples TRBV21-1 to TRBJ2-3; the table calls TRBD2, which could not be checked here. TRBV21-1 is described as a pseudogene. The CDR3 length is 17 residues. The CDR3 coding sequence is TGTGCCAGCAGCAAAGTCCTCGCTGCGGGGGGCCCAGATACGCAGTATTTT. It specifies CASSKVLAAGGPDTQYF.

The V and J genes are TRBV23-1 and TRBJ1-5; no definite D call. TRBV23-1 is given ORF status, its function remaining uncertain. CDR3 length: 14 amino acids. Trimming pared 11 bases from V and 3 bases from J, leaving 17 bases between. The CDR3 sequence is CAAPVEPINQPQHF. The CDR3 DNA reads as TGCGCCGCTCCGGTGGAGCCAATCAATCAGCCCCAGCATTTT.

The V call is TRBV11-2, the J call TRBJ1-2, with D perhaps TRBD1 (5 bases). The germline gives CDR1 SGHAT, CDR2 FQNNGV. V was pared by 1 base and J by 5 bases, with 14 bases between. The CDR3 length is 15 residues. CDR3: CASSLAGARVYGYTF. CDR3 nucleotide sequence: TGTGCCAGCAGCTTAGCTGGCGCCAGGGTTTATGGCTACACCTTC.

The rearrangement uses TRBV5-1 and TRBJ1-4; tentatively, D is TRBD1 (6 bases). The CDR3 has 15 residues. Germline V CDR1 and CDR2: SGHRS, YFSETQ. Trimming pared 0 bases from V and 8 bases from J, leaving 14 bases between. CDR3 amino acids: CASSLGRGQGEKLFF. CDR3 DNA: TGCGCCAGCAGCTTGGGTCGGGGACAAGGGGAAAAACTGTTTTTT.